This paragraph covers one T cell receptor beta chain sequence. What it recognizes is unknown. This sample was included in a study of CD8 T cells in ankylosing spondylitis. Whole-study findings and limits: Typical of ankylosing spondylitis blood, it appeared, was a TCR beta motif of eight highly homologous variants. Clones tied to disease were said to be significantly enriched in matched ankylosing spondylitis synovial fluid.

MiXCR was run by TCRdb on the 5' RACE reads, yielding one entry per CDR3 protein. The sample yields approximately 400,000 distinct CDR3 sequences, about 25% seen once. This CDR3 comprises 12 residues. Germline V gives CDR1 SGHNT, CDR2 YENEEA. Between the trimmed V and J ends, which lost 10 bases and 5 bases, there was a span of 9 bases. The sample comprised blood, either unsorted or a sorted T cell fraction (not recorded which). The source is a male donor with ankylosing spondylitis. The chain has TRBV11-3 and TRBJ2-6; D may match TRBD1 or TRBD2 (6 bases each). The CDR3 here is CATGGRANVLTF. CDR3 nucleotide sequence: TGTGCCACCGGGGGCAGGGCCAACGTCCTGACTTTC.